Listed below are T cell receptor beta chains from one sample, sequenced in a study of PD-1 blockade in classical Hodgkin lymphoma. Here immunoSEQ multiplex PCR was the method, and the copy in TCRdb shows in-frame clones only, minus some. The table records approximately 45,000 clones, 60% to 70% of them present only once. The specimen was peripheral blood mononuclear cells (PBMCs), collected before the fourth cycle of nivolumab. Receptors originate from a human donor with classical Hodgkin lymphoma. Both conserved end residues are trimmed from each CDR3. D genes are given only for firm matches.

j_gene,v_gene,len,d_gene,CDR3aa
TRBJ2-5,TRBV4-3,14,NA,ASSQDRTSRLETQY
TRBJ1-5,TRBV10-2,15,NA,ASSDPAWGVLGQPQH
TRBJ2-2,TRBV7-2,12,NA,ASSLVWYTGELF
TRBJ1-2,TRBV11-1,11,NA,ASSLGPRSGYT
TRBJ1-2,TRBV4-1,14,TRBD1,ASSQVDTGGAYGYT
TRBJ2-1,TRBV6-5,12,NA,ASSYSNQNNEQF
TRBJ1-5,TRBV7-2,11,NA,ASSSNSNQPQH
TRBJ2-6,TRBV5-4,14,NA,ASSLAGGTGANVLT
TRBJ1-5,TRBV4-3,11,NA,ASSQGIKMPQH
TRBJ2-7,TRBV5-1,14,NA,ASSWTAYNPPYEQY
TRBJ2-7,TRBV7-2,13,TRBD1,ASSRTGTGGYEQY
TRBJ1-5,TRBV5-1,13,NA,ASSLAGTSNQPQH
TRBJ2-7,TRBV7-9,15,NA,ASSLAGRGRPAYEQY
TRBJ2-3,TRBV6-5,11,NA,ASGEQGTDTQY
TRBJ1-1,TRBV21-1,12,NA,ASSKDEGETEAF
TRBJ2-5,TRBV7-9,14,TRBD1,ASSLEQGMVQETQY
TRBJ1-6,TRBV5-6,12,TRBD1,ASSQDRADSPLH
TRBJ1-5,TRBV5-1,14,NA,ASSLGGGVRNQPQH
TRBJ2-3,TRBV2,13,NA,ASRDWGRGSDTQY
TRBJ1-5,TRBV5-1,13,NA,ASSLAGGSNQPQH
TRBJ2-7,TRBV6-5,13,NA,ASSYSFSNPYEQY
TRBJ2-5,TRBV25-1,12,NA,ASSEFGGQETQY
TRBJ2-3,TRBV6-5,13,TRBD2,ASSYREVSTDTQY
TRBJ2-5,TRBV7-2,11,NA,ASSLTTLETQY
TRBJ2-3,TRBV27,13,NA,ASRWALGQGYTQY
TRBJ1-1,TRBV19,10,NA,ASSIEGREAF
TRBJ2-3,TRBV9,12,TRBD1,ASSGGQVKDTQY
TRBJ2-2,TRBV19,15,TRBD1,ASSQDRGRSNTGELF
TRBJ2-6,TRBV19,13,NA,ASSSAYSGANVLT
TRBJ2-1,TRBV7-2,15,TRBD1,ASSLTWTGIPYNEQF
TRBJ2-2,TRBV7-3,11,NA,ASSGGGPGELF
TRBJ1-4,TRBV5-6,13,NA,ASSYRTELNEKLF
TRBJ2-7,TRBV28,11,NA,ASWTQGSGEQY
TRBJ2-7,TRBV30,12,TRBD1,AWSVGTVSYEQY
TRBJ2-5,TRBV7-9,12,NA,ASSPDGYQETQY
TRBJ1-5,TRBV19,12,NA,ASSIDQGVQPQH
TRBJ1-1,TRBV16,11,NA,ASSQPSGLGAF
TRBJ1-5,TRBV6-5,14,TRBD1,ASSYSSRGSNQPQH
TRBJ1-5,TRBV15,14,TRBD1,ATSRVLGQVNQPQH
TRBJ2-3,TRBV5-1,13,NA,ASSLGALPEDTQY
TRBJ1-3,TRBV9,13,TRBD1,ASSITGEGGNTIY
TRBJ2-6,TRBV6-5,14,NA,ASSYSPLAGANVLT
TRBJ2-1,TRBV6-1,15,TRBD1,ASSEFDNRGTRNEQF
TRBJ1-2,TRBV5-6,10,NA,ASSLDSYGYT
TRBJ2-5,TRBV5-5,14,NA,ASTLGVGVGQETQY
TRBJ2-3,TRBV2,10,TRBD2,ASSLLAGGRA
TRBJ1-5,TRBV7-2,15,NA,ASSLARRAGGNQPQH
TRBJ2-6,TRBV19,13,NA,ASSMGQAGANVLT
TRBJ2-2,TRBV7-2,14,TRBD2,ASSPPAGGPVGELF
TRBJ1-6,TRBV30,14,NA,AWSVQGSSYNSPLH
TRBJ2-7,TRBV10-3,11,NA,AISGDRSYEQY
TRBJ1-1,TRBV28,13,NA,ASSLRSSRGTEAF
TRBJ2-3,TRBV5-6,16,TRBD2,ASSLAGLAVFEGYTQY
TRBJ1-1,TRBV4-3,13,NA,ASSLLYRSNTEAF
TRBJ2-7,TRBV30,13,TRBD1,AWSASGQGAYEQY